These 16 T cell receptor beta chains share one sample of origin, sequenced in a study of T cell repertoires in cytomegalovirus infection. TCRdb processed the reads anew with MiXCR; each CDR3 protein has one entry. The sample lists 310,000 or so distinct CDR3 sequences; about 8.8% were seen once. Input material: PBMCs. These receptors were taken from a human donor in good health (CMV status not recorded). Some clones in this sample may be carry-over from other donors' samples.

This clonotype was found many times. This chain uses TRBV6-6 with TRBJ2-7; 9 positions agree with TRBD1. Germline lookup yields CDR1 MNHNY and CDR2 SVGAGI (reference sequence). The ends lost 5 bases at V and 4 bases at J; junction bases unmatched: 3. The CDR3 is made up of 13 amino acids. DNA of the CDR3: TGTGCCAGCAGTCGGACAGGGGAATACGAGCAGTACGTC. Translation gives CASSRTGEYEQYV.

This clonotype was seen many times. CDR3 in DNA: TGTGCCAGCAGTGATTCGTTCCCGGGACATTCGAACACCGGGGAGCTGTTTTTT. It yields the protein CASSDSFPGHSNTGELFF. The rearrangement uses TRBV25-1 and TRBJ2-2, with D possibly matching TRBD1 (6 bases). The CDR3 spans 18 residues. Germline values: CDR1 MGHDK, CDR2 SYGVNS. The V end lost 3 bases, the J end lost 0 bases, and 17 bases lay between the germline ends. The whole variable domain, remainder taken from reference TRBV25-1 and TRBJ2-2, is EADIYQTPRYLVIGTGKKITLECSQTMGHDKMYWYQQDPGMELHLIHYSYGVNSTEKGDLSSESTVSRIRTEHFPLTLESARPSHTSQYLCASSDSFPGHSNTGELFFGEGSRLTVL.

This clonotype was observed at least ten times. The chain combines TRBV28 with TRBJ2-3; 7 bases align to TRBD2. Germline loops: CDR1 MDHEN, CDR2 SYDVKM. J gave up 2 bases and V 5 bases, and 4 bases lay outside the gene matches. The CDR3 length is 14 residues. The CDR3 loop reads CASSPRGVTDTQYF. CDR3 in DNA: TGTGCCAGCAGTCCCCGGGGGGTCACAGATACGCAGTATTTT.

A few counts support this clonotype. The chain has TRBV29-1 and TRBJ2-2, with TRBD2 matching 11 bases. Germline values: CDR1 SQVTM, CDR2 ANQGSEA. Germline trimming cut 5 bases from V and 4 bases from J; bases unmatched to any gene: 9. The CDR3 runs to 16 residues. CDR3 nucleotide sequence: TGCAGCGTTAGGACTAGCGGGTCCTGGGGCACCGGGGAGCTGTTTTTT. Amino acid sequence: CSVRTSGSWGTGELFF.

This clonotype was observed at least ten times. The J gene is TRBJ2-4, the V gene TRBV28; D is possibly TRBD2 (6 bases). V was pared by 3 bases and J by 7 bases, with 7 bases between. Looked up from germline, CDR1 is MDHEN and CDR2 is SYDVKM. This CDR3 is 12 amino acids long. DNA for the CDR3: TGTGCCAGCAGTTTGGACTACAACATTCAGTACTTC. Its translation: CASSLDYNIQYF.

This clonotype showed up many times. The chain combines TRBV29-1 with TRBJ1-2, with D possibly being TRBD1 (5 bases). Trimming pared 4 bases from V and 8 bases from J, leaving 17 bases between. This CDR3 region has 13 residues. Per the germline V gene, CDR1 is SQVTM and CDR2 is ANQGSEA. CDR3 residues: CSVAGPSPEGYTF. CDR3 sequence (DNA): TGCAGCGTTGCGGGGCCTTCCCCCGAGGGCTACACCTTC.

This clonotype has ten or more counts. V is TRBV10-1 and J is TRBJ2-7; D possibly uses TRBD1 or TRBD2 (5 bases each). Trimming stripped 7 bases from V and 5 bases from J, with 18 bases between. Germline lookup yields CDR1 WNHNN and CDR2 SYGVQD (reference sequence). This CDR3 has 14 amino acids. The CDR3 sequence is CASTGTENPHEQYF. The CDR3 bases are TGCGCCAGCACCGGGACGGAGAACCCCCACGAGCAGTACTTC.

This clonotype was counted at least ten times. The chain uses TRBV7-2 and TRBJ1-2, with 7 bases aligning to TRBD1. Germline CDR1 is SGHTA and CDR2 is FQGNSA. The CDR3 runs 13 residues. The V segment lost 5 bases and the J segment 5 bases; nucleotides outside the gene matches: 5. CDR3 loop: CASSQGQRYGYTF. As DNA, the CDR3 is TGTGCCAGCAGCCAGGGACAGAGATATGGCTACACCTTC.

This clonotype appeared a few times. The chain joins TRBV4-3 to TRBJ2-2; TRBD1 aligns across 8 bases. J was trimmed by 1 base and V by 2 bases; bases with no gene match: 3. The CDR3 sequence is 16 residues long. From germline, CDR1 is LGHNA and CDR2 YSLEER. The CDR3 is CASSQNRGRNTGELFF. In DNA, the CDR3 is TGCGCCAGCAGCCAAAACAGGGGGAGGAACACCGGGGAGCTGTTTTTT.

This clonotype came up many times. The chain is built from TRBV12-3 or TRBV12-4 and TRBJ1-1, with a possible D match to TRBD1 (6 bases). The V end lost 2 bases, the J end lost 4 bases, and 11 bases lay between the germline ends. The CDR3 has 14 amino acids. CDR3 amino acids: CASSLRGVSTEAFF. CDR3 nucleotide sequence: TGTGCCAGCAGTTTAAGGGGGGTAAGCACTGAAGCTTTCTTT.

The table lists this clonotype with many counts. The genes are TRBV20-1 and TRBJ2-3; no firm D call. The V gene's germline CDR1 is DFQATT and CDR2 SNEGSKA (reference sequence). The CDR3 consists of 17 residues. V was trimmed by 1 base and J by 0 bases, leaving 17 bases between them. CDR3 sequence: CSARGLVPAASTDTQYF. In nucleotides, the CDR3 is TGCAGTGCTAGAGGCCTCGTCCCCGCTGCTAGCACAGATACGCAGTATTTT.

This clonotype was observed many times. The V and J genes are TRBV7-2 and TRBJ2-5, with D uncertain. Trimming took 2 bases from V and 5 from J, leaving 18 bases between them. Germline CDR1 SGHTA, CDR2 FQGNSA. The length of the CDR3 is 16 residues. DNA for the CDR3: TGTGCCAGCAGCTTAAGAGAAGGATTGGTTGTTGAGACCCAGTACTTC. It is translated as CASSLREGLVVETQYF.

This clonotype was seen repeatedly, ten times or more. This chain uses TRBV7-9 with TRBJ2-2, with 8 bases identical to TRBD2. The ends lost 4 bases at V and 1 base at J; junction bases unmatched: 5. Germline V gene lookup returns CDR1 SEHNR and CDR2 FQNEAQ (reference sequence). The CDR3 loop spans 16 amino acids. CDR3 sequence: CASSSQSGGNTGELFF. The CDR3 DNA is TGTGCCAGCAGCTCCCAAAGCGGGGGGAACACCGGGGAGCTGTTTTTT.

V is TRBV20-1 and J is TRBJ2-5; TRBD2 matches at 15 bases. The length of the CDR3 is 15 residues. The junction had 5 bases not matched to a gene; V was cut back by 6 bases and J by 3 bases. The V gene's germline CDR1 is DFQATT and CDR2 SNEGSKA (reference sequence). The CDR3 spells CSALGTSGGKETQYF. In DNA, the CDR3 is TGCAGTGCCCTTGGGACTAGCGGGGGGAAAGAGACCCAGTACTTC.

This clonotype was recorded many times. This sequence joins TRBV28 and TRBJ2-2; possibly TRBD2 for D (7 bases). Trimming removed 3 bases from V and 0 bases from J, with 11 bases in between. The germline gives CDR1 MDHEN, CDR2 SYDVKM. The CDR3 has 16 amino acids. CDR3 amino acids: CASSFRGASNTGELFF. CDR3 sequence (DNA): TGTGCCAGCAGTTTTCGGGGGGCCTCGAACACCGGGGAGCTGTTTTTT.

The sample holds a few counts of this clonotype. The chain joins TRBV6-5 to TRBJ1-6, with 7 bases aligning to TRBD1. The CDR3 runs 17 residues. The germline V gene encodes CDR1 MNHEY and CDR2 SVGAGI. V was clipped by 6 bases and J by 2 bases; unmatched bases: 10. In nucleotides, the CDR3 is TGTGCCAGCAGAGCAACAGGGGTTGTCGCCTATAATTCACCCCTCCACTTT. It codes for CASRATGVVAYNSPLHF.